Included here is one TCR beta chain sequence, with context. The target antigen is unknown. The entry originates in a study of monozygotic twins with inflammatory bowel disease. Study findings and constraints: Among IBD patients, fewer clonotypes were shared with others than among healthy twins, especially with disease activity. There were differing immunosuppressive treatments, which may have added variability to patient repertoires.

Template switching was used to attach UMIs, which incorporated a 6-nucleotide sample barcode. Each of TCRalpha and TCRbeta cDNA went through two nested PCRs, lasting 16 and 9 cycles. Using the 5' RACE reads, TCRdb records one entry per CDR3 protein without DNA. In total, the table holds roughly 150,000 distinct CDR3 sequences. Source material: blood. This receptor was taken from a human donor with ulcerative colitis or Crohn's disease, or a healthy co-twin of an affected twin (not recorded which).

The CDR3 sequence: CASSSPSTFQETQYF. The chain is built from TRBV7-2 and TRBJ2-5; as DNA is missing, the TRBD1 call by TCRdb cannot be tested. CDR3 size: 15 residues. From germline, CDR1 is SGHTA and CDR2 FQGNSA.